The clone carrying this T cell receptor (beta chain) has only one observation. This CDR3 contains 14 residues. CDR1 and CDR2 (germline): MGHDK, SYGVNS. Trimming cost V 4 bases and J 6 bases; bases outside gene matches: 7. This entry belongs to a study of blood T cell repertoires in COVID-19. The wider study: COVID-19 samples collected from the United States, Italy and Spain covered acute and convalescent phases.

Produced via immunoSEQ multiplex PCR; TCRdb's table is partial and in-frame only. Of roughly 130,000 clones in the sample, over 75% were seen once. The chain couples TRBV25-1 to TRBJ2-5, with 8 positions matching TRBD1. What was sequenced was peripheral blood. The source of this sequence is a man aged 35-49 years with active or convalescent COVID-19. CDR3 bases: TGTGCCAGCAGTGGCCAAGGGACAGGCAAGACCCAGTACTTC. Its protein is CASSGQGTGKTQYF.